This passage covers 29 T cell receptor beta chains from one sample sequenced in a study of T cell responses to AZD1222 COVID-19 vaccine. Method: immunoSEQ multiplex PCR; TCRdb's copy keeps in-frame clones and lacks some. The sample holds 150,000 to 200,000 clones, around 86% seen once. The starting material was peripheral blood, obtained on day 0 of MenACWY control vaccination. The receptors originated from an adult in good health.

The CDR3 protein is CASNPSPPAGELFF. The DNA for the CDR3 is TGTGCCAGCAATCCGTCCCCGCCAGCCGGGGAGCTGTTTTTT. J is TRBJ2-2 and V is TRBV28; unclear D gene. The germline gives CDR1 MDHEN, CDR2 SYDVKM. Trimming shortened V by 7 bases and J by 6 bases, and 15 bases separated the two germline ends. The CDR3 loop spans 14 amino acids.

Here the CDR3 DNA reads TGTGCCAGCAGTTTATCGGGACAGGGAGCCTACGAGCAGTACTTC. Its translation is CASSLSGQGAYEQYF. V and J are TRBV27 and TRBJ2-7; 9 positions agree with TRBD1. The CDR3 is 15 residues long. V was clipped by 0 bases and J by 2 bases; unmatched bases: 2. Germline V gene sequence: CDR1 MNHEY, CDR2 SMNVEV (reference sequence).

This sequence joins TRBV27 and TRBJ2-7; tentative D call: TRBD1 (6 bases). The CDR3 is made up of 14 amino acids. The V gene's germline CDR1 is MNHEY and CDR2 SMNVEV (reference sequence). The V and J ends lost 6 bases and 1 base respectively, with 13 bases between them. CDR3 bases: TGTGCCAGCAGCCCCACAGGGCCATCCTACGAGCAGTACTTC. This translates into CASSPTGPSYEQYF.

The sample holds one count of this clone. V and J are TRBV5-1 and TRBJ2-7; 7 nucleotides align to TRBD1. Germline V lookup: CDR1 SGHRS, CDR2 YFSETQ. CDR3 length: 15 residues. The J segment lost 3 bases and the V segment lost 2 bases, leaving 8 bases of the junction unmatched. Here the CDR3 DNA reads TGCGCCAGCAGCTTAGGTGGGACAGAAGACTACGAGCAGTACTTC. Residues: CASSLGGTEDYEQYF.

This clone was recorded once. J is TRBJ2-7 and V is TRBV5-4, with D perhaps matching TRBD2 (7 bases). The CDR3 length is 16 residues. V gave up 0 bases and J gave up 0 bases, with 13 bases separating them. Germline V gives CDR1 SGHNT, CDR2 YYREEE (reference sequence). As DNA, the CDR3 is TGTGCCAGCAGCTTGGTTGGGCGGGGGCGCTCCTACGAGCAGTACTTC. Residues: CASSLVGRGRSYEQYF.

The CDR3: CSALRPMSSYNEQFF. Here the CDR3 DNA reads TGCAGCGCCTTACGCCCAATGAGCTCCTACAATGAGCAGTTCTTC. The chain links TRBV29-1 to TRBJ2-1, with D unresolved. This CDR3 comprises 15 residues. The germline V and J ends were trimmed by 7 bases and 0 bases, with 16 bases remaining between them. Germline assignment: CDR1 SQVTM and CDR2 ANQGSEA.

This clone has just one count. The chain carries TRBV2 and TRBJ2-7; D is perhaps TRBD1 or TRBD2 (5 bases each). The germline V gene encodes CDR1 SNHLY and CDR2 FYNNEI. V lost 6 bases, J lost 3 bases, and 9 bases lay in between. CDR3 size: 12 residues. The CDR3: CASRGTIYEQYF. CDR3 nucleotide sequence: TGTGCCAGCAGGGGGACCATCTACGAGCAGTACTTC.

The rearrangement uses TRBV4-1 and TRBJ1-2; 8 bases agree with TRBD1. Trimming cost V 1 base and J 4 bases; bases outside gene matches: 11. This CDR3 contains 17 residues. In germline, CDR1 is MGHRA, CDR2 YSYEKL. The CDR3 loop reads CASSQVPGGYVSYGYTF. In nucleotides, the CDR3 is TGCGCCAGCAGCCAAGTTCCAGGGGGCTACGTTAGCTATGGCTACACCTTC.

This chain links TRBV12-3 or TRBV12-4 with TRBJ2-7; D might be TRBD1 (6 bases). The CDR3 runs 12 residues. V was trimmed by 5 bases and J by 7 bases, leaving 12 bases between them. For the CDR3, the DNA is TGTGCCAGCAGTGATCAGGGGTATGAGCAGTACTTC. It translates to CASSDQGYEQYF.

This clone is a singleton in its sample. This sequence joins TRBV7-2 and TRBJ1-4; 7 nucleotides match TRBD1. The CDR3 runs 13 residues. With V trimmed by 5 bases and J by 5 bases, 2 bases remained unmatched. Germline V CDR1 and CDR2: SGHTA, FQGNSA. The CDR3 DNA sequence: TGTGCCAGCAGCCCGGGACAGAATGAAAAACTGTTTTTT. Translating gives CASSPGQNEKLFF.

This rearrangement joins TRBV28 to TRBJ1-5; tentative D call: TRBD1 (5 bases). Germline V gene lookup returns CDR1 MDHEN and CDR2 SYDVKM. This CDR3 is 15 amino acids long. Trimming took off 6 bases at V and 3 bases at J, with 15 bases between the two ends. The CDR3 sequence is CASSLNWGNNQPQHF. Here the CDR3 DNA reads TGTGCCAGCAGCCTAAACTGGGGGAACAATCAGCCCCAGCATTTT.

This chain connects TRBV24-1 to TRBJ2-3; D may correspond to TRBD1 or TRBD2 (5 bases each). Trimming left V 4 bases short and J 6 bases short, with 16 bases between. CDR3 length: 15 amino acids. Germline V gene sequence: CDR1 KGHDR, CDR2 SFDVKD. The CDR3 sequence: CATSELAGARDTQYF. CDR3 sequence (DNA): TGTGCCACCAGTGAGCTTGCCGGGGCCCGGGATACGCAGTATTTT.

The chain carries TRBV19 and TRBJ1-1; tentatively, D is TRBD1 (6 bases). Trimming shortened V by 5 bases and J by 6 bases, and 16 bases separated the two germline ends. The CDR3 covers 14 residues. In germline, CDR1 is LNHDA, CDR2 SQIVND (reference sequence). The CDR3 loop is CASSDRSRNAEAFF. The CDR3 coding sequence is TGTGCCAGTAGTGACAGGAGTCGCAACGCTGAAGCTTTCTTT. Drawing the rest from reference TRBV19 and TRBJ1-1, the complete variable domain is DGGITQSPKYLFRKEGQNVTLSCEQNLNHDAMYWYRQDPGQGLRLIYYSQIVNDFQKGDIAEGYSVSREKKESFPLTVTSAQKNPTAFYLCASSDRSRNAEAFFGQGTRLTVV.

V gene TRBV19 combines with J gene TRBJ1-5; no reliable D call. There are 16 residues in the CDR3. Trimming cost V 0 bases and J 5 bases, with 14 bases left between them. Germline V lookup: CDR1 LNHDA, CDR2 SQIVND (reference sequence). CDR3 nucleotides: TGTGCCAGTAGTATAGATTTTAGTCCCCTGGATCAGCCCCAGCATTTT. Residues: CASSIDFSPLDQPQHF.

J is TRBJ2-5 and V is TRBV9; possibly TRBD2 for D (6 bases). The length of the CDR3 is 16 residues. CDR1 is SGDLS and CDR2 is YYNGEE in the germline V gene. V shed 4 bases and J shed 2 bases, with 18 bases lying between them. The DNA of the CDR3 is TGTGCCAGCAGCCTTCCGCGTAGCGGAGAACAAGAGACCCAGTACTTC. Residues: CASSLPRSGEQETQYF. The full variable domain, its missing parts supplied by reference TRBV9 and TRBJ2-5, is DSGVTQTPKHLITATGQRVTLRCSPRSGDLSVYWYQQSLDQGLQFLIQYYNGEERAKGNILERFSAQQFPDLHSELNLSSLELGDSALYFCASSLPRSGEQETQYFGPGTRLLVL.

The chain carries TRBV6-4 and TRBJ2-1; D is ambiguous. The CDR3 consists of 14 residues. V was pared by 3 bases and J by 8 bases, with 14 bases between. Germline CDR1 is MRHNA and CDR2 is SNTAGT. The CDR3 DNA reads TGTGCCAGCAGTGATCTATTTGGAACACATGAGCAGTTCTTC. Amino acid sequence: CASSDLFGTHEQFF.

The CDR3, as DNA: TGCAGCGCCCGGGACACCCAGTACGAGCAGTACTTC. Residues: CSARDTQYEQYF. This chain connects TRBV29-1 to TRBJ2-7; maybe TRBD1 (6 bases). Trimming cost V 7 bases and J 4 bases, with 14 bases left between them. The CDR3 loop spans 12 amino acids. From germline, CDR1 is SQVTM and CDR2 ANQGSEA.

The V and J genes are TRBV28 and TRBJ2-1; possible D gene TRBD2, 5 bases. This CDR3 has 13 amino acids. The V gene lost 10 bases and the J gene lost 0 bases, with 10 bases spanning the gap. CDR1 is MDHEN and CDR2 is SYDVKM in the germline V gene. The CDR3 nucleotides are TGTGCCACCCAGACTATCTCCTACAATGAGCAGTTCTTC. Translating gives CATQTISYNEQFF.

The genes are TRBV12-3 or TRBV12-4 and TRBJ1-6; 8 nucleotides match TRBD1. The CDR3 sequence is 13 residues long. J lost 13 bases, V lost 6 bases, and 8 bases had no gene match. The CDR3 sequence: CASSRQGRGPLHF. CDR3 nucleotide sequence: TGTGCCAGCAGCCGACAGGGGAGGGGGCCCCTCCACTTT.

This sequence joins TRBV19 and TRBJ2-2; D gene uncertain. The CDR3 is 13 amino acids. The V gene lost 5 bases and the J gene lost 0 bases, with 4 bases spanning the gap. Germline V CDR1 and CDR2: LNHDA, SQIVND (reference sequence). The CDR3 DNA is TGTGCCAGTAGTGGGACGAACACCGGGGAGCTGTTTTTT. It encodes CASSGTNTGELFF. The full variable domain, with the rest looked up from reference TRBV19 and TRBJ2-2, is DGGITQSPKYLFRKEGQNVTLSCEQNLNHDAMYWYRQDPGQGLRLIYYSQIVNDFQKGDIAEGYSVSREKKESFPLTVTSAQKNPTAFYLCASSGTNTGELFFGEGSRLTVL.

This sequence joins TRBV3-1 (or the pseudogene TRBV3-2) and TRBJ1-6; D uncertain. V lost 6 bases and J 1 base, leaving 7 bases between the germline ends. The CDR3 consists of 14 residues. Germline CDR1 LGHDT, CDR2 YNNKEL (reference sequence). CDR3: CASSSVSYNSPLHF. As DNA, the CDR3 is TGTGCCAGCAGTTCCGTATCCTATAATTCACCCCTCCACTTT.

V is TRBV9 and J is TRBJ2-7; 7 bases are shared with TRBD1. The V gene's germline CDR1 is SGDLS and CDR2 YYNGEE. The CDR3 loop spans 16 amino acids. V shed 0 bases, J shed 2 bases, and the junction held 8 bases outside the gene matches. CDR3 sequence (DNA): TGTGCCAGCAGCGTAGGATCCCTCGGGACAGCCTACGAGCAGTACTTC. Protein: CASSVGSLGTAYEQYF.

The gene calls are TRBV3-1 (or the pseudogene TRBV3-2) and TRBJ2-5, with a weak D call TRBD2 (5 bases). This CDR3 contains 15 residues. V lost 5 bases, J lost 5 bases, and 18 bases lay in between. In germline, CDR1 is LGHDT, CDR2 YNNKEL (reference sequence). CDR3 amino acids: CASSEIDQRGETQYF. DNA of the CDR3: TGTGCCAGCAGCGAGATCGACCAACGCGGGGAGACCCAGTACTTC.

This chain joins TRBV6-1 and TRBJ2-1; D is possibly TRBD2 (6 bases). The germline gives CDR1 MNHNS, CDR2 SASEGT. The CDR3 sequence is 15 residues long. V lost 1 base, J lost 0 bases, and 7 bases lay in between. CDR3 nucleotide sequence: TGTGCCAGCAGTGAAGACGGGAGCTCCTACAATGAGCAGTTCTTC. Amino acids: CASSEDGSSYNEQFF.

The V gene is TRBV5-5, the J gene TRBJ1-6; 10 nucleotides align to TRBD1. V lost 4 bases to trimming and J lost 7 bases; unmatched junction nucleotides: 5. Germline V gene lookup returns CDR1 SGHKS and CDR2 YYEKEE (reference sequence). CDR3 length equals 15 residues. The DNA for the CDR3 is TGTGCCAGCAGCGAGGACAGGGGGTTGAATTCACCCCTCCACTTT. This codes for CASSEDRGLNSPLHF.

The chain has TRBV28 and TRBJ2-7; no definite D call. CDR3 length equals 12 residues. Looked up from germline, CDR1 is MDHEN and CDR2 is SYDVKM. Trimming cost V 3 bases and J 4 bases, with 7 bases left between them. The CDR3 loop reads CASSFVRYEQYF. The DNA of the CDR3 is TGTGCCAGCAGTTTCGTACGGTACGAGCAGTACTTC.

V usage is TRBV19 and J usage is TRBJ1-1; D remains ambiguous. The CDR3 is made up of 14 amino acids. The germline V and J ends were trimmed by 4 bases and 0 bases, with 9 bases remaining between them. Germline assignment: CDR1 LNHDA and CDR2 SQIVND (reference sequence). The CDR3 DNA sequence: TGTGCCAGTAGTACCCGTACCATGAACACTGAAGCTTTCTTT. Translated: CASSTRTMNTEAFF.

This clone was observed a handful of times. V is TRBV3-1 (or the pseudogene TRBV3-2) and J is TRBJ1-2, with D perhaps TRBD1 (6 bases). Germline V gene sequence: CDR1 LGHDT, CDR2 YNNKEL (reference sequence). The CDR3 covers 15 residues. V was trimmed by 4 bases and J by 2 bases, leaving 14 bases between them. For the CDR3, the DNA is TGTGCCAGCAGCCCACCGGACAGACCGAACTATGGCTACACCTTC. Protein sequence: CASSPPDRPNYGYTF.

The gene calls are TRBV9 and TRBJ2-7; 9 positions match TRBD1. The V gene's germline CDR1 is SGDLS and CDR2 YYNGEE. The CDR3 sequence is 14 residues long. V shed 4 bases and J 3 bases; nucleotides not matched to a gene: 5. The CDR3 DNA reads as TGTGCCAGCAGCCCCCGGGACAGGGTCTACGAGCAGTACTTC. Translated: CASSPRDRVYEQYF.